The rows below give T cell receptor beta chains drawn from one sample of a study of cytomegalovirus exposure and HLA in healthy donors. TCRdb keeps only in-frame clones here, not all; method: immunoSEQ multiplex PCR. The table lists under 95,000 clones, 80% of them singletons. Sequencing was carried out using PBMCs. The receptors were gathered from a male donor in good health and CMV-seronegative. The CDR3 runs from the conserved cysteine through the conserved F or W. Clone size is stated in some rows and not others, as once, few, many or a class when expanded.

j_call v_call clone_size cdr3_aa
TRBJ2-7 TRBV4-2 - CASSQGSGLEQYF
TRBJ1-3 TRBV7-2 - CASSHGTGVLSGNTIYF
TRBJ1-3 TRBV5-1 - CASSLETGLGNTIYF
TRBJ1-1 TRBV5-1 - CASSSGSGGTEAFF
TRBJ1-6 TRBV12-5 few CASGLDLGTNLYNSPLHF
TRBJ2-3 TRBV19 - CASRNYGQGTDTQYF
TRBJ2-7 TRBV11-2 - CASSPRGRGPNYEQYF
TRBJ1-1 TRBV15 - CATSPRGGEGNTEAFF
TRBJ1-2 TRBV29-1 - CSVEDHRGWGYTF
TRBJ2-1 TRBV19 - CASSSGDNEQFF
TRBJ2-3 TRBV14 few CASSQGWAGSTDTQYF
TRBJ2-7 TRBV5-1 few CASSRTSGGEQYF
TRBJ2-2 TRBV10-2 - CASKRTSNTGELFF
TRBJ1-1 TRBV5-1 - CASSFWQGAGNTEAFF
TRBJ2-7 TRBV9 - CASSVVGGSNEQYF
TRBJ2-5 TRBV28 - CASSQETQYF
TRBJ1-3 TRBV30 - CAWSPEQGWWTGNTIYF
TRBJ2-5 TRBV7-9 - CASSPRTSGPTQYF
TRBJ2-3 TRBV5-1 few CASSLASSSDRDTQYF
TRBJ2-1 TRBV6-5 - CATRQGAGSYNEQFF
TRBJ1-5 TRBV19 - CASTQGADQPQHF
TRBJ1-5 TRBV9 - CASSVGPGSNQPQHF
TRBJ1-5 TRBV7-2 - CASSLAVGYQPQHF
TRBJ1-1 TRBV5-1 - CASSLATGNTEAFF
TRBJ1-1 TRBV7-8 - CASSSLQGASTEAFF
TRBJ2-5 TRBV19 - CASPTGGPGVETQYF
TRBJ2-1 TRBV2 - CASTQAEYNEQFF
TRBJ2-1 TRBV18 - CASSPGLAGNEQFF
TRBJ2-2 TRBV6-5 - CASSRTSGMGGELFF
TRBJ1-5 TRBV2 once CASSWDSPSNQPQHF
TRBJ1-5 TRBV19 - CASHHQPQHF
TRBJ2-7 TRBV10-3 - CAIRQEYEQYF
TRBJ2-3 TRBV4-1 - CASKLLSGGLGDTQYF
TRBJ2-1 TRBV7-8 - CASSPGASGGYEQFF
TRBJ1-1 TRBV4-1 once CASSQGLIRTGGRVTEAFF
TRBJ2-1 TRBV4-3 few CASSQEGRGKVDEQFF
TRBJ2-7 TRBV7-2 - CASSLTVYEQYF
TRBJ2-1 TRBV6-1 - CASKGQGAYNEQFF
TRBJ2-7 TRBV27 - CASSSRIGRQGSEQYF
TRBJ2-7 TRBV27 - CASRPGLAGDAYEQYF
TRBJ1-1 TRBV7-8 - CASSLRQPNTEAFF
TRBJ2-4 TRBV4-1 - CASSQGGENIQHF
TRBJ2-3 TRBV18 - CASSPLGSSADTQYF
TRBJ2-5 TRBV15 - CATSRVLLSRETQYF
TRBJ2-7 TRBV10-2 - CASSVRLAGSYEQYF
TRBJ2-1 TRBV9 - CASSVALTGTYEQFF
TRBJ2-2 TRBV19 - CASSMGGQNTGELFF
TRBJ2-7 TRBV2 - CASSGVAGPYEQYF
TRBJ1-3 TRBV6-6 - CASSYGPRSGNTIYF
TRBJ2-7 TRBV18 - CASSLPTGTVRAEQYF